What follows are 7 T cell receptor beta chains derived from one specimen sequenced in a study of blood T cell repertoires in COVID-19. Clones were read by immunoSEQ multiplex PCR, and TCRdb kept only the in-frame ones, dropping some. In the table there are approximately 70,000 clones, about nine tenths of which are singletons. The sequenced sample consisted of peripheral blood. These receptors were obtained from a woman between 18 and 29 years old with acute or convalescent COVID-19.

The gene calls are TRBV11-2 and TRBJ2-5, with 7 bases that match TRBD2. CDR1 is SGHAT and CDR2 is FQNNGV in the germline V gene. V shed 5 bases and J 3 bases; nucleotides not matched to a gene: 3. The CDR3 length is 13 residues. In nucleotides, the CDR3 is TGTGCCAGCAGCATCAGCGGGGAAGAGACCCAGTACTTC. Translation: CASSISGEETQYF.

The chain has TRBV4-1 and TRBJ2-1, with a possible D match to TRBD1 (6 bases). V was pared by 4 bases and J by 9 bases, with 13 bases between. Germline V lookup: CDR1 MGHRA, CDR2 YSYEKL. The CDR3 is 13 amino acids. Here the CDR3 DNA reads TGCGCCAGCAGCCTACCGAGGGGGACTGAGCAGTTCTTC. Protein sequence: CASSLPRGTEQFF.

The rearrangement joins TRBV27 to TRBJ1-4; 9 positions match TRBD1. Trimming at V came to 2 bases and at J to 5 bases, leaving 6 bases not matched to a gene. CDR3 length: 16 amino acids. Germline CDR1 and CDR2: MNHEY and SMNVEV (reference sequence). CDR3 amino acids: CASSLGYGQGNEKLFF. The CDR3 nucleotides are TGTGCCAGCAGTTTAGGATACGGACAGGGGAATGAAAAACTGTTTTTT.

V and J are TRBV18 and TRBJ2-6; 8 nucleotides align to TRBD1. The V gene end was trimmed by 4 bases and the J gene end by 1 base; junction bases not matched to a gene: 9. CDR1 KGHSH and CDR2 LQKENI come from the germline V gene. The CDR3 loop spans 18 amino acids. CDR3 amino acids: CASSLSGTGISGANVLTF. CDR3 coding DNA: TGTGCCAGCTCACTCTCCGGGACAGGCATTTCTGGGGCCAACGTCCTGACTTTC. Supplemented by reference TRBV18 and TRBJ2-6, the full variable domain reads NAGVMQNPRHLVRRRGQEARLRCSPMKGHSHVYWYRQLPEEGLKFMVYLQKENIIDESGMPKERFSAEFPKEGPSILRIQQVVRGDSAAYFCASSLSGTGISGANVLTFGAGSRLTVL.

The chain couples TRBV6-2 or TRBV6-3 to TRBJ2-3, with D perhaps matching TRBD1 (6 bases). V was pared by 5 bases and J by 5 bases, with 17 bases between. The CDR3 loop spans 15 amino acids. Per germline, CDR1 MNHEY and CDR2 SVGEGT. CDR3 amino acids: CASSRPSQGLDTQYF. In nucleotides, the CDR3 is TGTGCCAGCAGTAGACCCAGCCAGGGGTTAGATACGCAGTATTTT.

The chain employs TRBV4-3 and TRBJ1-2; 8 bases agree with TRBD1. V lost 0 bases to trimming and J lost 7 bases; unmatched junction nucleotides: 10. CDR3 length: 16 amino acids. The germline gives CDR1 LGHNA, CDR2 YSLEER. CDR3 loop: CASSQDGGQGAPGYTF. As DNA, the CDR3 is TGCGCCAGCAGCCAAGACGGCGGTCAGGGGGCGCCTGGCTACACCTTC.

The table lists this clone with a few counts. The chain uses TRBV6-5 and TRBJ1-1, with a weak D call TRBD1 (5 bases). The length of the CDR3 is 13 residues. V gave up 6 bases and J gave up 4 bases, with 12 bases separating them. Per germline, CDR1 MNHEY and CDR2 SVGAGI. CDR3 in DNA: TGTGCCAGCAGGCAGGGTGTCGGCACTGAAGCTTTCTTT. As protein: CASRQGVGTEAFF.